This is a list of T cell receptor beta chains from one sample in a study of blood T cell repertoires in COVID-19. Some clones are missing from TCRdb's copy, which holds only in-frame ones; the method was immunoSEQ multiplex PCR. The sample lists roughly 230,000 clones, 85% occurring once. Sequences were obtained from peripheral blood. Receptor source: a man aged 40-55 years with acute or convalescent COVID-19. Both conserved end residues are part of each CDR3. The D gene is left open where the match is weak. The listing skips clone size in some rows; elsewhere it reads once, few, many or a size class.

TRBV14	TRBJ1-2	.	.	TGTGCCAGCAGCCAAGACGTCAGTCCTAACTATGGCTACACCTTC	CASSQDVSPNYGYTF
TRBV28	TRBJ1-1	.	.	TGTGCCAGCAGTTTACCAGGGGATTTACTGAACACTGAAGCTTTCTTT	CASSLPGDLLNTEAFF
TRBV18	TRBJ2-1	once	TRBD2	TGTGCCAGCTCACGGGGGACTAGCCCCCTGGAGCAGTTCTTC	CASSRGTSPLEQFF
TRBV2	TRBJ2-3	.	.	TGTGCCAGCAGCCCAGAGACTAGTGATACGCAGTATTTT	CASSPETSDTQYF
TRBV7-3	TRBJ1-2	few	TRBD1	TGTGCCAGCAGCCCCCGGACAGGATTATACACCTTC	CASSPRTGLYTF
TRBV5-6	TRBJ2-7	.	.	TGTGCCAGCAGCTACGAGGGCCACTCCTACGAGCAGTACTTC	CASSYEGHSYEQYF
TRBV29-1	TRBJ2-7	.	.	TGCAGCGTTTCCGGTGGGGCCTCCTACGAGCAGTACTTC	CSVSGGASYEQYF
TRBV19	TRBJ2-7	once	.	TGTGCCAGTAGTATGAGACAGTCTTACGAGCAGTACTTC	CASSMRQSYEQYF
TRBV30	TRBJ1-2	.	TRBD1	TGTGCCTACGGACAGGGGGCTCGTATTAACTATGGCTACACCTTC	CAYGQGARINYGYTF
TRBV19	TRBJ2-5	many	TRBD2	TGTGCCAGTAGTATGGGACTAGCGGGGGGGCAAGAGACCCAGTACTTC	CASSMGLAGGQETQYF
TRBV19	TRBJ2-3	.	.	TGTGCCAGTAGTATGGACTCCAAGGGGGAGCAGTATTTT	CASSMDSKGEQYF
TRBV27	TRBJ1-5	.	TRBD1	TGTGCCAGCAGTCCCAGACAGGGGGGGAATCAGCCCCAGCATTTT	CASSPRQGGNQPQHF
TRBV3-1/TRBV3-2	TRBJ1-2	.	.	TGTGCCAGCAGCCAAGATGCCCTAACGACAACTGGCTACACCTTC	CASSQDALTTTGYTF
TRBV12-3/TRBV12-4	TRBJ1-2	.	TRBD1	TGTGCCAGCAGTTTAGAGGGGGCGCGGGGCTACACCTTC	CASSLEGARGYTF
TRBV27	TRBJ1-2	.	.	TGTGCCAGCAGTTTGGACAGCCAACGCTATGGCTACACCTTC	CASSLDSQRYGYTF
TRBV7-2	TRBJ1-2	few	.	TGTGCCAGCAGCCCCGACAGATACTATGGCTACACCTTC	CASSPDRYYGYTF
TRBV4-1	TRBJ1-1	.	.	TGCGCCAGCAGCCAAGATGGGGGGGGCATTTTCCCTGAAGCTTTCTTT	CASSQDGGGIFPEAFF
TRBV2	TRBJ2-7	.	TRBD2	TGTGCCAGCAGCATAGGGAGGGCCTACGAGCAGTACTTC	CASSIGRAYEQYF
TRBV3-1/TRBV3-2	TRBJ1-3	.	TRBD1	TGTGCCAGCAGCAGGACGGGACAGGGCTCTGGAAACACCATATATTTT	CASSRTGQGSGNTIYF
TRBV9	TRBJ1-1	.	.	TGTGCCAGCAGCGTAGATGCACAGAGGAACACTGAAGCTTTCTTT	CASSVDAQRNTEAFF
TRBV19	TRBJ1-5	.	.	TGTGCCAGTAGTACCCACAGGGATGGCAACAATCAGCCCCAGCATTTT	CASSTHRDGNNQPQHF
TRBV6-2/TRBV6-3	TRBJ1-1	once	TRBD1	TGTGCCAGCAGTTACCCCCCCGGGACAGCTAACACTGAAGCTTTCTTT	CASSYPPGTANTEAFF
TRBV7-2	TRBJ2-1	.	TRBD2	TGTGCCAGCAGCTTAGGTAGCGGGGGCTTTTACAATGAGCAGTTCTTC	CASSLGSGGFYNEQFF
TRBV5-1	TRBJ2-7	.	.	TGCGCCAGCAGCTTGACCCCCCCCGGGGCCTACGAGCAGTACTTC	CASSLTPPGAYEQYF
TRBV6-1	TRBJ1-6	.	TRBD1	TGTGCCAGCAGTGAAGCTAGCTATTACAGGGGTTCACCCCTCCACTTT	CASSEASYYRGSPLHF
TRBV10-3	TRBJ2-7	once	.	TGTGCCATCAGTGAGCCCAACAGGGTTCAGTACTTC	CAISEPNRVQYF
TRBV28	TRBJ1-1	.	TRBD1	TGTGCCAGCAGTACAGGGGGCGGAATCCCTGAAGCTTTCTTT	CASSTGGGIPEAFF
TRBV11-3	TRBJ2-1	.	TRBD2	TGTGCCAGCAGCTTAGATGAGCAAGCGGGGGCATACAATGAGCAGTTCTTC	CASSLDEQAGAYNEQFF
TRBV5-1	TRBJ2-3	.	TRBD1	TGCGCCAGCAGCTTGGCACAGGGGGCGCGAGATACGCAGTATTTT	CASSLAQGARDTQYF
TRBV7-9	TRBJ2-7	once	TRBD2	TGTGCCAGCAGCGTTGGGTTCGGCGGGGGGCGCTCCTACGAGCAGTACTTC	CASSVGFGGGRSYEQYF
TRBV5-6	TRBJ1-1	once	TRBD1	TGTGCCAGCAGCTTCACGACAGGGGGAGGCACTGAAGCTTTCTTT	CASSFTTGGGTEAFF
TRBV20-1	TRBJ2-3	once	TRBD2	TGCAGTGCTAGTTTGCGGGGGGCCGTCGCAGATACGCAGTATTTT	CSASLRGAVADTQYF
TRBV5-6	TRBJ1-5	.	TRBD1	TGTGCCAGCAGCTACACCGGGACAGGAGATAATCAGCCCCAGCATTTT	CASSYTGTGDNQPQHF
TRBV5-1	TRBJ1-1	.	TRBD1	TGCGCCAGCAGCTTGGGGCAGGGGGCGAAGGGAGTGCAGAACACTGAAGCTTTCTTT	CASSLGQGAKGVQNTEAFF
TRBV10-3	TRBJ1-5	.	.	TGTGCCATCAGTCCACAGGTTAGCAATCAGCCCCAGCATTTT	CAISPQVSNQPQHF
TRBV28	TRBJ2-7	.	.	TGTGCCAGCGGCTTCCTCGAGCAGTACTTC	CASGFLEQYF
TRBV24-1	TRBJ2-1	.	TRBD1	TGTGCCACTTGGGACAGGGCTGGGAATGAGCAGTTCTTC	CATWDRAGNEQFF
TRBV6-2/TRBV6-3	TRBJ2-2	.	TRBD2	TGTGCCAGCAGTTACCCCACCAGAGCTAGCGGGGGAGCAACAACCGGGGAGCTGTTTTTT	CASSYPTRASGGATTGELFF
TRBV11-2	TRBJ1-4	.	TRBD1	TGTGCCAGCAGCTTCGTCGGGACAGGGGATGAAAAACTGTTTTTT	CASSFVGTGDEKLFF
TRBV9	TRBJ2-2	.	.	TGTGCCAGCAGCGCCCCCTGGGGCAGGGGGGAAACTCGCGTTGGGGAGCTGTTTTTT	CASSAPWGRGETRVGELFF
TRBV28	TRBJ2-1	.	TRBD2	TGTGCCAGCAGTAAGGGACTAGCGGGGGTTGATGAGCAGTTCTTC	CASSKGLAGVDEQFF
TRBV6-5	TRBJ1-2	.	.	TGTGCCAGCAGTAACTCCGGGACAACTAACTATGGCTACACCTTC	CASSNSGTTNYGYTF
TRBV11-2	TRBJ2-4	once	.	TGTGCCAGCAGCTTGGGGGGACGGGGGGCCAAAAACATTCAGTACTTC	CASSLGGRGAKNIQYF
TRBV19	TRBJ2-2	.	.	TGTGCCAGCGGAGCCGGGGGTAGGACCGGGGAGCTGTTTTTT	CASGAGGRTGELFF
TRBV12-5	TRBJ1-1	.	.	TGTGCTAGTGCCCAGAACAGGGCAGAAGCTTTCTTT	CASAQNRAEAFF
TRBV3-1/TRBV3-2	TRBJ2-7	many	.	TGTGCCACGCGGGGGCCCCAGTACGAGCAGTACTTC	CATRGPQYEQYF
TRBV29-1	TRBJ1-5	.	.	TGCAGCGTTCAGTATAGCAATCAGCCCCAGCATTTT	CSVQYSNQPQHF
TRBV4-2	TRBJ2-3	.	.	TGTGCCAGCAGCCAAGATAGAGTTAACACAGATACGCAGTATTTT	CASSQDRVNTDTQYF
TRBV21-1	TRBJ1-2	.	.	TGTGCCAGCAGCAAGGTATTCCCCATTAGTGCAGGTATGGACTATGGCTACACCTTC	CASSKVFPISAGMDYGYTF
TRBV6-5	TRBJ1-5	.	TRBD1	TGTGCCAGCAGTTCCGGGACAGGGGACAATCAGCCCCAGCATTTT	CASSSGTGDNQPQHF
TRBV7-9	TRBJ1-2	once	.	TGTGCCAGCAGTAGGGAGGGTTCGGGCTATGGCTACACCTTC	CASSREGSGYGYTF
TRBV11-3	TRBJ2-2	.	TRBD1	TGTGCCAGCAGCGAGGGACAGGGAAGGTCCGGGGAGCTGTTTTTT	CASSEGQGRSGELFF
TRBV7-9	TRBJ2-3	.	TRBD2	TGTGCCAGCAGCGAACGGACTAGCTTTCCGGATACGCAGTATTTT	CASSERTSFPDTQYF
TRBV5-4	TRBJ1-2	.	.	TGTGCCAGCAGCTTGGACCAGGGGCACTACACCTTC	CASSLDQGHYTF
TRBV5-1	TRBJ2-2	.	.	TGCGCCAGCAGCTTGAAGGCTAGTTCGCCCGGGGAGCTGTTTTTT	CASSLKASSPGELFF
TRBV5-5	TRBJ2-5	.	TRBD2	TGTGCCAGCTCAGCTTTTTACCAGCGGGGGCCCCAAGAGACCCAGTACTTC	CASSAFYQRGPQETQYF
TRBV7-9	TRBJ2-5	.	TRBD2	TGTGCCAGCAGCTTAGCGCGGGGGTCCCGAGAGACCCAGTACTTC	CASSLARGSRETQYF